This T cell receptor (beta chain) is drawn from a study of OX40 agonist ivuxolimab in advanced cancers. The germline gives CDR1 SGHVS, CDR2 FQNEAQ. The length of the CDR3 is 16 residues. Trimming cost V 5 bases and J 7 bases; bases outside gene matches: 10. Data came from immunoSEQ multiplex PCR; TCRdb stores just in-frame clones and leaves some out. The data hold 70,000 or so clones, with around 89% observed a single time. The sequenced sample was CD4+ or CD8+ T cells sorted from blood, obtained in a trial of the OX40 agonist ivuxolimab. The chain recombines TRBV7-8 with TRBJ2-1, with TRBD1 identical over 11 bases. The TCR sequence derives from an adult with an advanced solid tumor such as melanoma, head and neck, liver or kidney cancer. The CDR3 region is CASSPSWTGGFNEQFF. DNA for the CDR3: TGTGCCAGCAGCCCAAGCTGGACAGGGGGCTTTAATGAGCAGTTCTTC.